This T cell receptor beta chain was retrieved from a study of T cell responses to AZD1222 COVID-19 vaccine. Study-level points and caveats: Sampling that yielded the repertoires occurred only after the peak T cell response. Along spike, vaccine-associated CD4 TCRs were found throughout, with dominance at 160-218 and 743-854.

Germline V lookup: CDR1 PRHDT, CDR2 FYEKMQ (reference sequence). Trimming shortened V by 5 bases and J by 0 bases, and 16 bases separated the two germline ends. The CDR3 consists of 16 residues. TCRdb keeps only in-frame clones here, not all; method: immunoSEQ multiplex PCR. The sample includes 95,000 to 110,000 clones, about 87% of them seen just once. As regards this clone: Its antigen is undetermined.

Sequences were derived from peripheral blood, sampled on day 0 of AZD1222 vaccination. The chain recombines TRBV13 with TRBJ1-1; D is ambiguous. This receptor was taken from an adult in good health. CDR3 nucleotide sequence: TGTGCCAGCAGCACAACGGGTTCCGGAGTGAACACTGAAGCTTTCTTT. Translation: CASSTTGSGVNTEAFF.